This TCR beta chain stems from a study of blood T cell repertoires in COVID-19. Study summary: Spain, Italy and the United States supplied samples that represented acute and convalescent COVID-19. T cells, B-cell-depleted T cells, or PBMCs provided the cDNA or gDNA that served as material.

As handled by the study authors: Estimation of nucleated cell counts relied on the amplification of reference gene primers. The data were produced by immunoSEQ multiplex PCR, yet TCRdb's version contains in-frame clones alone and is incomplete. The V and J calls and clone size were taken over from that table, and D and trimming were inferred from the DNA. The top ten hold 7.2% of the sample, which has 200,000 to 300,000 clones, roughly 90% seen once. The TCR comes from a man aged 55 to 69 who had recovered from COVID-19. Material: peripheral blood.

Written as DNA, the CDR3 is TGTGCCTGGAGTGTAGGGACTCCGAACACTGAAGCTTTCTTT. Translating gives CAWSVGTPNTEAFF. The chain has TRBV30 and TRBJ1-1; D possibly corresponds to TRBD1 (5 bases). Per the germline V gene, CDR1 is GTSNPN and CDR2 is SVGIG (reference sequence). V shed 0 bases and J shed 1 base, with 9 bases lying between them. This CDR3 has 14 amino acids.